This TCR beta chain is from a study of blood T cell repertoires in COVID-19. Study as a whole: Sources were T cells, B-cell-depleted T cells, or PBMCs; the material itself was cDNA or gDNA.

Per germline, CDR1 SQVTM and CDR2 ANQGSEA. The V and J ends lost 7 bases and 4 bases, in that order; junction bases with no gene match: 5. The CDR3 is 13 amino acids. Profiled with immunoSEQ multiplex PCR; TCRdb holds only in-frame clones, not every one. The sample has about 210,000 clones, approximately 82% seen once. The clonotype was recovered from a man between 45 and 60 years old with active or convalescent COVID-19. The sample was peripheral blood. This sequence joins TRBV29-1 and TRBJ2-1; 9 bases fit TRBD1. CDR3 nucleotides: TGCAGCGGAGGAGGACAGGGGTACAATGAGCAGTTCTTC. Encoded protein: CSGGGQGYNEQFF.